The T cell receptor (beta chain) described here comes from a study of Ad26.COV2.S vaccination and SARS-CoV-2 variants. The sample's treatment: some 19 received Ad26.COV2.S at low or high dose, single or two shots; a few received placebo; per-sample allocation not given. Samples analyzed were those drawn on day 63 after the first vaccine or placebo injection. Study results and caveats: The placebo group had lower spike-specific TCR breadth than the vaccine recipients did. Post-vaccination spike-specific CD8+ and CD4+ T cell responses reportedly had substantial breadth.

The V end lost 5 bases, the J end lost 0 bases, and 14 bases lay between the germline ends. In germline, CDR1 is LGHNT, CDR2 FRNRAP. This CDR3 has 16 amino acids. The repertoire was sequenced with immunoSEQ multiplex PCR; TCRdb's copy has only in-frame clones and lacks some. The repertoire holds around 380,000 clones, with roughly nine tenths as singletons. Note on this clone: Its antigen is as yet unknown.

The sequencing here drew on peripheral blood, taken in a trial of Ad26.COV2.S vaccine versus placebo. The rearrangement uses TRBV12-5 and TRBJ2-1; a possible D gene is TRBD1 (6 bases). This clonotype originated in a person between 18 and 60 years old who received the Ad26.COV2.S COVID-19 vaccine or a placebo. This CDR3 is CASGRGRGSSYNEQFF. The CDR3 nucleotides are TGTGCTAGTGGTAGAGGCAGGGGTAGCTCCTACAATGAGCAGTTCTTC.